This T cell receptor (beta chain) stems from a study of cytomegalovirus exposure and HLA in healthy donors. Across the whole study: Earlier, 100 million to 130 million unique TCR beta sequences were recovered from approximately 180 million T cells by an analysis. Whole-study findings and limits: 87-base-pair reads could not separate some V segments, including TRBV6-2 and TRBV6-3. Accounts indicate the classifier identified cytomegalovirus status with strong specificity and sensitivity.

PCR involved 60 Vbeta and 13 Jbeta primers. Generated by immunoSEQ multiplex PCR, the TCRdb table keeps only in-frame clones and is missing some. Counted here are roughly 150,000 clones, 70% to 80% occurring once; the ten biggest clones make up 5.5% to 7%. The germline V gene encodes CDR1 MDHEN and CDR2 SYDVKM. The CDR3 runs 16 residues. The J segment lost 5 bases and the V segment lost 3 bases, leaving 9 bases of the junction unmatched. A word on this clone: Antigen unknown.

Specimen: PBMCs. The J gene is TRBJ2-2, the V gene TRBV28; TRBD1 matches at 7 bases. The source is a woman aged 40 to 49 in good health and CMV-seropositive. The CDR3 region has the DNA TGTGCCAGCAGTTTCGTAGGGACAGTAACGACCGGGGAGCTGTTTTTT. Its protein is CASSFVGTVTTGELFF.